A single sample gave rise to the 9 T cell receptor beta chains below, sequenced in a study of T cells in Graves' hyperthyroidism and ophthalmopathy (dated by TCRdb to the late 2010s). Libraries were prepared through multiplex PCR. Sequencing was carried out with an Illumina HiSeq 2000. The TCR beta CDR3 regions were amplified from the RNA transcripts. The first round of RT-PCR for the TCR CDR3 was performed with the HTBI primer set and the Qiagen OneStep RT-PCR kit. TCRdb reprocessed the public reads (quality trimming at Q25 with fastp, clone calling with MiXCR) and kept in-frame beta chains. Entries that share a CDR3 protein sequence are merged under the most common genes and DNA. Here the sample has about 570,000 distinct CDR3 sequences; under 60% occur a single time. Over 15% of the sample is held by the ten biggest clonotypes. The sample consisted of peripheral blood or thyroid tissue (not recorded which). The source of these receptors is an adult woman with Graves' disease, either hyperthyroidism or ophthalmopathy (not recorded which).

This clonotype was observed a handful of times. The chain joins TRBV29-1 to TRBJ2-7; 9 bases match TRBD1. Germline CDR1 is SQVTM and CDR2 is ANQGSEA. With 6 bases clipped from V and 5 bases from J, the junction kept 5 bases outside the gene matches. CDR3 size: 12 residues. CDR3 nucleotides: TGCAGCGTCCGGACAGGGGTGAACGAGCAGTACTTC. Protein product: CSVRTGVNEQYF.

This clonotype was counted ten times or more. This rearrangement joins TRBV29-1 to TRBJ2-2; a weak D match, TRBD1 (6 bases). Between the trimmed V and J ends, which lost 3 bases and 4 bases, there was a span of 12 bases. The V gene's germline CDR1 is SQVTM and CDR2 ANQGSEA. This CDR3 is built from 14 residues. The CDR3 loop reads CSVDWGHGTGELFF. Written as DNA, the CDR3 is TGCAGCGTTGATTGGGGGCACGGCACCGGGGAGCTGTTTTTT.

The V gene is TRBV29-1, the J gene TRBJ2-7; unclear D gene. Trimming cost V 6 bases and J 3 bases, with 15 bases left between them. Germline-derived CDR1 and CDR2 are SQVTM and ANQGSEA. CDR3 length: 13 residues. CDR3 in DNA: TGCAGCGTCGCCCTTGTCCTAGGCTACGAGCAGTACTTC. This codes for CSVALVLGYEQYF.

This chain links TRBV2 with TRBJ2-7; D not resolved. Germline loops: CDR1 SNHLY, CDR2 FYNNEI. V lost 5 bases and J lost 0, with 11 bases in between. This CDR3 contains 14 residues. For the CDR3, the DNA is TGTGCCAGCAGTAAGGGTTACTACTCCTACGAGCAGTACTTC. This codes for CASSKGYYSYEQYF.

This clonotype appeared many times. The chain couples TRBV5-1 to TRBJ2-5; 7 bases align to TRBD1. V shed 9 bases, J shed 3 bases, and the junction held 17 bases outside the gene matches. This CDR3 has 16 amino acids. In germline, CDR1 is SGHRS, CDR2 YFSETQ. The CDR3: CATNLGGLGLEETQYF. The CDR3 coding sequence is TGCGCCACCAACTTAGGGGGCCTCGGGCTAGAAGAGACCCAGTACTTC.

The CDR3 reads CASSYSDRAPLHF. The CDR3 coding sequence is TGTGCCAGCAGTTACAGCGACAGGGCACCCCTCCACTTT. The V call is TRBV6-5, the J call TRBJ1-6, with TRBD1 matching 7 bases. The CDR3 loop spans 13 amino acids. V trimming: 2 bases; J trimming: 11 bases; junction bases outside the gene matches: 3. Germline loops: CDR1 MNHEY, CDR2 SVGAGI.

The chain employs TRBV7-6 and TRBJ1-2; tentatively, D is TRBD1 (6 bases). Trimming removed 1 base from V and 8 bases from J, with 8 bases in between. Germline CDR1 SGHVS, CDR2 FNYEAQ. The CDR3 covers 12 residues. CDR3 sequence: CASSLDGGGYTF. The DNA for the CDR3 is TGTGCCAGCAGCTTAGATGGGGGCGGCTACACCTTC.

The genes are TRBV30 and TRBJ2-7; D is ambiguous. This CDR3 comprises 11 residues. Germline CDR1 GTSNPN, CDR2 SVGIG (reference sequence). Trimming shortened V by 1 base and J by 2 bases, and 3 bases separated the two germline ends. The CDR3 coding sequence is TGTGCCTGGAGTGGTCCCTACGAGCAGTACTTC. This encodes CAWSGPYEQYF.

As to this clonotype: Because it lacks the conserved phenylalanine or tryptophan at the end, this CDR3 is likely a read error. This sequence joins TRBV12-3 or TRBV12-4 and TRBJ1-1; unclear D gene. Trimming took 1 base from V and 5 from J, leaving 2 bases between them. The CDR3 length is 11 residues. CDR3 DNA: TGTGCCAGCAGTTTAGGTACTGAAGCTTTCGTT. Its protein is CASSLGTEAFV.